These 6 T cell receptor beta chains were all obtained from the same sample, sequenced in a study of radiation and T cells in renal cell carcinoma. TCRdb keeps only in-frame clones here, not all; method: immunoSEQ multiplex PCR. The profile shows some 130,000 clones, 80% to 90% of them singletons. The time point is: blood 2 weeks post-SBRT. Regarding treatment: 15 Gy SBRT to primary tumor, nephrectomy 4 weeks later. The specimen comprised blood, sampled from a patient whose treatment included radiotherapy and nephrectomy. Source of these receptors: a woman in her sixties or seventies with renal cell carcinoma.

V is TRBV18 and J is TRBJ2-2; D unresolved. Trimming cost V 1 base and J 0 bases, with 9 bases left between them. The germline V gene encodes CDR1 KGHSH and CDR2 LQKENI. The CDR3 runs 16 residues. The CDR3 DNA reads as TGTGCCAGCTCACCACGGGCCTGGGCGAACACCGGGGAGCTGTTTTTT. Amino acid sequence: CASSPRAWANTGELFF.

V is TRBV28 and J is TRBJ1-5; D gene ambiguous. This CDR3 has 11 residues. Germline V gene sequence: CDR1 MDHEN, CDR2 SYDVKM. With 5 bases removed from V and 3 bases from J, the gap between germline ends came to 2 bases. DNA for the CDR3: TGTGCCAGCAGTACCAATCAGCCCCAGCATTTT. It encodes CASSTNQPQHF.

The chain recombines TRBV13 with TRBJ2-2; perhaps D is TRBD1 or TRBD2 (6 bases each). This CDR3 has 14 residues. Germline lookup yields CDR1 PRHDT and CDR2 FYEKMQ (reference sequence). Trimming cost V 2 bases and J 6 bases, with 10 bases left between them. The chain's CDR3 is CASSLNGGPGELFF. The CDR3 nucleotides are TGTGCCAGCAGCTTAAACGGGGGCCCCGGGGAGCTGTTTTTT.

This chain joins TRBV18 and TRBJ2-3; 8 bases are a match to TRBD1. Trimming at V came to 1 base and at J to 3 bases, leaving 6 bases not matched to a gene. This CDR3 spans 16 amino acids. Looked up from germline, CDR1 is KGHSH and CDR2 is LQKENI. Here the CDR3 DNA reads TGTGCCAGCTCACCACGTGGACAGGGAAGTACAGATACGCAGTATTTT. It codes for CASSPRGQGSTDTQYF.

The genes are TRBV5-1 and TRBJ1-2; no firm D call. The V gene's germline CDR1 is SGHRS and CDR2 YFSETQ. V lost 2 bases and J 0 bases, leaving 5 bases between the germline ends. There are 13 residues in the CDR3. This CDR3 reads CASSLAANYGYTF. CDR3 nucleotide sequence: TGCGCCAGCAGCTTAGCCGCTAACTATGGCTACACCTTC. Full variable domain (missing parts from reference TRBV5-1 and TRBJ1-2): KAGVTQTPRYLIKTRGQQVTLSCSPISGHRSVSWYQQTPGQGLQFLFEYFSETQRNKGNFPGRFSGRQFSNSRSEMNVSTLELGDSALYLCASSLAANYGYTFGSGTRLTVV.

This chain uses TRBV6-1 with TRBJ2-3, with 10 bases that match TRBD1. The V and J ends lost 10 bases and 1 base, in that order; junction bases with no gene match: 2. The germline V gene encodes CDR1 MNHNS and CDR2 SASEGT. The CDR3 extends over 13 amino acids. The CDR3: CATGTGGTDTQYF. The CDR3 bases are TGTGCCACCGGGACAGGGGGCACAGATACGCAGTATTTT.